This T cell receptor beta chain was recovered during a study of blood T cell repertoires in COVID-19. Study information: From the United States, Italy and Spain came samples of acute and convalescent COVID-19. In each case, the material was cDNA or gDNA derived from T cells, B-cell-depleted T cells, or PBMCs.

The length of the CDR3 is 15 residues. The germline V and J ends were trimmed by 1 base and 4 bases, with 11 bases remaining between them. Germline V gene sequence: CDR1 SGHRS, CDR2 YFSETQ. Original processing methods: Counts of nucleated cells, estimated from reference gene primer amplification, were obtained. Assay: immunoSEQ multiplex PCR; the TCRdb copy retains only in-frame clones and omits some. The V and J calls and the clone size are those of that table, but D and trimming were determined from the DNA. This table has 100,000 to 150,000 clones, about 90% appearing once. The rearrangement links TRBV5-1 to TRBJ2-2; a possible D gene is TRBD1 (5 bases). The sequence came from a human donor in a cohort sampled during active COVID-19. The sequencing input was peripheral blood. The CDR3 loop is CASSLRTPSTGELFF. CDR3 bases: TGCGCCAGCAGCTTGAGGACACCCAGCACCGGGGAGCTGTTTTTT.